This record looks at one TCR beta chain sequence and its context. The V and J ends lost 2 bases and 5 bases, in that order; junction bases with no gene match: 4. Germline CDR1 is MNHEY and CDR2 is SVGAGI. The CDR3 is made up of 16 amino acids. Sequencing was performed with immunoSEQ multiplex PCR; in TCRdb, only in-frame clones are kept and a portion is missing. The table lists tens of thousands of clones, roughly 96% of them singletons. This sample is drawn from a study of human thymus T cells. The thymus was resected at corrective cardiac surgery. Source material: thymus tissue. The sequence was obtained from a girl under three years old with a congenital heart defect but otherwise immunologically healthy. The chain recombines TRBV6-5 with TRBJ2-1; TRBD2 matches 12 bases. The CDR3 nucleotides are TGTGCCAGCAGTTACCTCACTAGCGGGGGGAACAATGAGCAGTTCTTC. Protein: CASSYLTSGGNNEQFF.